Sequencing of this TCR beta chain was carried out in a study of blood T cells in healthy people across ages. Study findings and constraints: Diversity was estimated from one million T cells, and these estimates were considered underestimates.

Then a second PCR, running roughly 6 to 11 cycles, was carried out with a sample-barcoded 5' primer and a J-beta primer mix. Unique molecular identifiers of 12 random nucleotides labeled each cDNA. No fewer than 3 million CDR3-containing paired-end reads came from each sample. One entry per CDR3 protein results from TCRdb running MiXCR on the 5' RACE reads. Here the sample spans about 1.8 million distinct CDR3 sequences, around half being singletons. In this sample, this clonotype turned up a few times. Antigen unknown. V shed 12 bases and J shed 8 bases, with 15 bases lying between them. This CDR3 has 11 residues. Germline-derived CDR1 and CDR2 are KGHDR and SFDVKD.

Source material: blood. The clonotype was recovered from a woman in her thirties or forties in good health. The gene calls are TRBV24-1 and TRBJ1-2; D not resolved. This CDR3 reads CALGSTNGYTF. The CDR3 bases are TGTGCCCTCGGGAGCACAAACGGCTACACCTTC.